The present T cell receptor beta chain was sequenced within a study of blood T cell repertoires in COVID-19. Background on the study: COVID-19 samples from acute and convalescent phases originated in the United States, Italy and Spain. From T cells, B-cell-depleted T cells, or PBMCs came the material, which was cDNA or gDNA.

The CDR3 spans 14 residues. The ends lost 4 bases at V and 2 bases at J; junction bases unmatched: 3. Germline CDR1 reads SGDLS; CDR2 reads YYNGEE. Authors' methods: Amplification from reference gene primers served as the basis for estimated nucleated cell counts. Using immunoSEQ multiplex PCR, the repertoire was profiled, and TCRdb retains in-frame clones only, with some absent. V and J calls and clone size are those listed in that table; D and trimming were worked out from the DNA. The sample includes around 180,000 clones, about 88% of them seen just once. The TCR originated in a human donor in a cohort sampled during active COVID-19. V is TRBV9 and J is TRBJ1-2; 9 bases align to TRBD1. Sequencing was performed on peripheral blood. CDR3 sequence (DNA): TGTGCCAGCAGCCCCACAGGGGGCAACTATGGCTACACCTTC. Its translation: CASSPTGGNYGYTF.